This TCR beta chain was identified during a study of T cell responses to AZD1222 COVID-19 vaccine. Repertoires were generated with immunoSEQ multiplex PCR, while TCRdb's copy carries only in-frame clones and drops some. Of 90,000 to 130,000 clones detected, around 90% appear once; the ten largest clones hold about 15%. This CDR3 is 13 amino acids long. V lost 2 bases to trimming and J lost 10 bases, with 12 bases between them. The germline V gene has CDR1 MNHEY and CDR2 SMNVEV (reference sequence). This chain uses TRBV27 with TRBJ2-1, with D possibly being TRBD2 (5 bases). The material was peripheral blood, obtained 28 days after the second AZD1222 dose. The TCR was taken from an adult who received the AZD1222 COVID-19 vaccine. The CDR3 loop reads CASSLGGSGEQFF. The CDR3 DNA is TGTGCCAGCAGTTTAGGCGGGTCGGGGGAGCAGTTCTTC.